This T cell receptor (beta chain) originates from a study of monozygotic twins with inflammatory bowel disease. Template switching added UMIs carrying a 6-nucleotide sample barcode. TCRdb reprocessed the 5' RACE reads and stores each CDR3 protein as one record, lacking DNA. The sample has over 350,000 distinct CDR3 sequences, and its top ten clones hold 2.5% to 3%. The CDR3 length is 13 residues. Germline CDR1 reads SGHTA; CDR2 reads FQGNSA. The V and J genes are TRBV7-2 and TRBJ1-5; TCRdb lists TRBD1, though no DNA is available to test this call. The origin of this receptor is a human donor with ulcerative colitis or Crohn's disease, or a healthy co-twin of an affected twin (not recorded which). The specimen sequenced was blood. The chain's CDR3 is CASSQQGGQPQHF.